This T cell receptor (beta chain) was recorded in a study of T cell repertoires in cytomegalovirus infection. Background on the study: Public TCR beta signatures were indicative of both CMV infection and a matching HLA type.

TCRdb recomputed calls from the reads with MiXCR, one row per CDR3 protein. The repertoire includes about 490,000 distinct CDR3 sequences, roughly 29% of them detected once, and less than 15% sits in the top ten. V was shortened by 5 bases and J by 5 bases, with 18 bases between the two germline ends. Germline V gene lookup returns CDR1 SGHTA and CDR2 FQGNSA. The CDR3 runs 15 residues. General study findings and limits: Cumulative frequency of public TCR beta families picked out carriers of CMV plus the relevant HLA.

This clonotype was detected ten times or more. What it recognizes is unknown. The sequencing input was PBMCs. This chain uses TRBV7-2 with TRBJ1-2; tentative D call: TRBD1 (5 bases). The TCR comes from a human donor in good health (CMV status not recorded). Some clones in this sample may be carry-over from other donors' samples. This CDR3 reads CASSQEGEGWYGYTF. CDR3 sequence (DNA): TGTGCCAGCAGCCAAGAAGGGGAGGGCTGGTATGGCTACACCTTC.